A single sample is the source of the 9 T cell receptor beta chains below, sequenced in a study of spatial heterogeneity in lung cancer. Time point noted: sample taken at primary tumor resection. One entry per CDR3 protein results from TCRdb running MiXCR on the 5' RACE reads. The sample yields some 100,000 distinct CDR3 sequences, 9.5% to 15% seen once. Sequences were derived from PBMCs, sampled at surgery. The origin of the receptors is a male donor with early-stage non-small cell lung cancer.

This chain joins TRBV6-5 and TRBJ2-3; 10 nucleotides agree with TRBD1. Germline V gene data show CDR1 as MNHEY and CDR2 as SVGAGI. The CDR3 has 14 residues. The V and J ends lost 7 bases and 4 bases, in that order; junction bases with no gene match: 5. CDR3 sequence reads: CASNPGQGPDTQYF. The CDR3 DNA follows: TGTGCCAGCAATCCGGGACAGGGGCCAGATACGCAGTATTTT.

This sequence joins TRBV29-1 and TRBJ2-1; 8 nucleotides agree with TRBD2. With V trimmed by 8 bases and J by 3 bases, 12 bases remained unmatched. The germline V gene encodes CDR1 SQVTM and CDR2 ANQGSEA. This CDR3 spans 15 amino acids. The CDR3 here is CSTKNSGTNYNEQFF. The CDR3 DNA is TGCAGCACGAAAAATAGCGGGACTAACTACAATGAGCAGTTCTTC.

This clonotype was found many times. V is TRBV14 and J is TRBJ2-3; D is ambiguous. Trimming shortened V by 3 bases and J by 6 bases, and 13 bases separated the two germline ends. The CDR3 runs 14 residues. The germline V gene has CDR1 SGHDN and CDR2 FVKESK. CDR3 DNA sequence: TGTGCCAGCAGCCATCGCCGTTTGGCGGATACGCAGTATTTT. This translates into CASSHRRLADTQYF.

The chain couples TRBV10-1 to TRBJ1-1; the D gene is possibly TRBD1 (6 bases). Germline lookup yields CDR1 WNHNN and CDR2 SYGVQD (reference sequence). The V gene lost 2 bases and the J gene lost 5 bases, with 15 bases spanning the gap. The CDR3 is 15 amino acids. CDR3 bases: TGCGCCAGCAGTGAGAGGGGCAGGGGCCCAACTGAAGCTTTCTTT. Its translation: CASSERGRGPTEAFF.

This clonotype was seen at least ten times. This chain links TRBV28 with TRBJ2-7, with D tentatively TRBD1 or TRBD2 (7 bases each). V dropped 7 bases and J dropped 2 bases, with 15 bases sitting between them. Looked up from germline, CDR1 is MDHEN and CDR2 is SYDVKM. CDR3 length equals 14 residues. In DNA form, the CDR3 reads TGTGCCAGCACCCAGGGGGGGCCCCCCTACGAGCAGTACTTC. Encoded protein: CASTQGGPPYEQYF.

The rearrangement links TRBV10-3 to TRBJ2-2; 14 bases line up with TRBD2. In germline, CDR1 is ENHRY, CDR2 SYGVKD. This CDR3 spans 15 amino acids. The V segment lost 7 bases and the J segment 5 bases; nucleotides outside the gene matches: 3. The CDR3 DNA reads TGTGCCATCACCGGGACTAGCGGGGGAACCGGGGAGCTGTTTTTT. Translating gives CAITGTSGGTGELFF.

This clonotype has ten or more counts. The gene calls are TRBV28 and TRBJ2-7; the match to TRBD2 covers 10 bases. Losses at the gene ends were 5 bases for V and 5 bases for J; bases not matched to a gene: 9. CDR3 size: 15 residues. Germline loops: CDR1 MDHEN, CDR2 SYDVKM. The CDR3 DNA sequence: TGTGCCAGCAGTGTAGCGGGAGGCCGAAGAGACGAGCAGTACTTC. Amino acids: CASSVAGGRRDEQYF.

The chain carries TRBV7-3 and TRBJ2-2, with 10 bases that match TRBD1. The CDR3 runs 16 residues. The germline V gene encodes CDR1 SGHTA and CDR2 FQGTGA. With 2 bases clipped from V and 5 bases from J, the junction kept 5 bases outside the gene matches. CDR3 nucleotides: TGTGCCAGCAGCTTACATGGGACAGGGGAAACCGGGGAGCTGTTTTTT. It encodes CASSLHGTGETGELFF.

This clonotype turned up a few times. This rearrangement joins TRBV12-3 or TRBV12-4 to TRBJ2-1; 9 bases map to TRBD2. V lost 5 bases and J lost 8; bases outside the gene matches: 4. CDR3 length equals 13 residues. CDR3 sequence: CASSLGTSYEQFF. CDR3 bases: TGTGCCAGCAGTCTAGGGACTAGCTATGAGCAGTTCTTC.